A single TCR beta chain is shown here with its context. This entry comes from a study of blood T cell repertoires in COVID-19. About the research overall: The origin of the acute and convalescent COVID-19 samples was the United States, Italy and Spain. Sample material is recorded as cDNA or gDNA derived from T cells, B-cell-depleted T cells, or PBMCs.

Per the germline V gene, CDR1 is SGHRS and CDR2 is YFSETQ. The CDR3 has 16 amino acids. The V gene end was trimmed by 4 bases and the J gene end by 1 base; junction bases not matched to a gene: 11. Authors' processing steps: Using reference gene primer amplification, nucleated cell counts were estimated. TCRdb's copy holds only in-frame clones and misses some; the assay was immunoSEQ multiplex PCR. The V and J calls and clone size are taken from that table; D and trimming were inferred from the DNA. The sample records a few hundred thousand clones, about 87% being singletons. The receptor's source is a woman aged 50 to 60 who had recovered from COVID-19. Sequenced: peripheral blood. V gene TRBV5-1 combines with J gene TRBJ2-7; 7 positions match TRBD2. CDR3 sequence: CASSRGSGDVSYEQYF. The CDR3, as DNA: TGCGCCAGCAGCCGGGGGAGCGGGGATGTGTCCTACGAGCAGTACTTC.